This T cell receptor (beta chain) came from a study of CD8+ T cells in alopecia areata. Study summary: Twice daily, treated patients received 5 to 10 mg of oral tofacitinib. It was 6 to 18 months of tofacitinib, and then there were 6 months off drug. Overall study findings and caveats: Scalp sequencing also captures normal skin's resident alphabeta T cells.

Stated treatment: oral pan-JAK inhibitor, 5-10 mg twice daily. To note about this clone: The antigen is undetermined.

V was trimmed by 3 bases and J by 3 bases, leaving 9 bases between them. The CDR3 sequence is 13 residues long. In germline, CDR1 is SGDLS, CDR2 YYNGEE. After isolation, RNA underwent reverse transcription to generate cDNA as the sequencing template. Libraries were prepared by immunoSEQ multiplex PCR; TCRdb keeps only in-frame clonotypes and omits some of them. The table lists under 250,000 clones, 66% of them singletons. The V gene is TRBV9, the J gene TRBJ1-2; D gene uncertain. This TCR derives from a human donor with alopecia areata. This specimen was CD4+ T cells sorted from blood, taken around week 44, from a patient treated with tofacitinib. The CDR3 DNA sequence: TGTGCCAGCAGCGGGAGGGTCTACTATGGCTACACCTTC. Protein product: CASSGRVYYGYTF.